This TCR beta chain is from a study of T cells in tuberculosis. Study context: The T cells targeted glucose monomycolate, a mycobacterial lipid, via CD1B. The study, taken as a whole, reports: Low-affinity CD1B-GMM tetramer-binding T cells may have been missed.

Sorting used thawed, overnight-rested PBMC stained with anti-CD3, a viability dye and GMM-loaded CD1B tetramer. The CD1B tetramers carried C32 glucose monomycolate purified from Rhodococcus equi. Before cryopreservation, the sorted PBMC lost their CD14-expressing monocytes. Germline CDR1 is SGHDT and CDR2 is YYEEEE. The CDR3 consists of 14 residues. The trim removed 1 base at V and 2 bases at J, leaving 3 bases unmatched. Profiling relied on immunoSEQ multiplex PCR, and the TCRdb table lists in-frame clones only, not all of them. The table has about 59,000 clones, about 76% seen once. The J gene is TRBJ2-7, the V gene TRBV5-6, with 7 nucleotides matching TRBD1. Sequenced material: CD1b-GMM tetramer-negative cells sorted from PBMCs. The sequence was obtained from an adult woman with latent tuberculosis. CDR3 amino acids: CASSLWDRTYEQYF. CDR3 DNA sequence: TGTGCCAGCAGCTTGTGGGACAGAACCTACGAGCAGTACTTC.